Sequencing of this T cell receptor beta chain was carried out in a study of cytomegalovirus exposure and HLA in healthy donors. Study results and limitations: Within a later analysis, the majority of CMV-associated TCR beta chains appeared HLA-restricted. Most TCR sequences proved rare, with some public TCRs found in many donors. Rates of TCR association differed by HLA locus in a later analysis, with DRB1 highest and HLA-C lowest. Equally common other TCR beta chains were less clonally expanded than HLA-associated ones, a later analysis found.

A note on this clone: The antigen remains undetermined.

A multiplex PCR was run with 60 Vbeta primers and 13 Jbeta primers. Generated by immunoSEQ multiplex PCR, the TCRdb table keeps only in-frame clones and is missing some. The sample carries approximately 120,000 clones, 80% to 90% recorded once. V lost 6 bases to trimming and J lost 9 bases, with 12 bases between them. CDR3 length equals 11 residues. Looked up from germline, CDR1 is SQVTM and CDR2 is ANQGSEA. This TCR came from a woman in her 30s in good health and CMV-seronegative. The chain couples TRBV29-1 to TRBJ2-1; D might be TRBD1 (6 bases). Sequenced sample: PBMCs. The DNA of the CDR3 is TGCAGCGTCCCCCAGGGGCGTGAGCAGTTCTTC. Residues: CSVPQGREQFF.